The 20 T cell receptor beta chains below all came from one sample that was sequenced in a study of cytomegalovirus exposure and HLA in healthy donors. The PCR ran on 60 Vbeta and 13 Jbeta primers. TCRdb's copy holds only in-frame clones and misses some; the assay was immunoSEQ multiplex PCR. The sample shows 90,000 to 150,000 clones, about 60% of them seen only once. Sequencing was done on a sample of PBMCs. The receptors were sampled from a man aged 40-55 years in good health and CMV-seropositive.

This clone has more than one count but fewer than ten. The rearrangement links TRBV7-8 to TRBJ2-7, with 7 bases matching TRBD1. The CDR3 has 13 residues. Germline V gene data show CDR1 as SGHVS and CDR2 as FQNEAQ. V lost 10 bases and J lost 3; bases outside the gene matches: 9. The CDR3 is CATLGGSFYEQYF. Here the CDR3 DNA reads TGTGCCACCTTAGGGGGCTCCTTCTACGAGCAGTACTTC.

This clone was observed a few times. The junction shows a germline mismatch at one end, possibly a read error. This chain joins TRBV11-2 and TRBJ1-2, with TRBD1 as a possible D gene (5 bases). The germline CDR1 and CDR2 sequences are SGHAT and FQNNGV. CDR3 length: 15 amino acids. The CDR3 nucleotides are TGTGCCAGCAGCTGGGGTGGGGGGTCACCCTATCGCTACACCTTC. Protein product: CASSWGGGSPYRYTF. Combining the CDR3 with reference TRBV11-2 and TRBJ1-2 gives the whole variable domain EAGVAQSPRYKIIEKRQSVAFWCNPISGHATLYWYQQILGQGPKLLIQFQNNGVVDDSQLPKDRFSAERLKGVDSTLKIQPAKLEDSAVYLCASSWGGGSPYRYTFGSGTRLTVV.

The CDR3, as DNA: TGTGCCAGCAGCTGGTCCATAGGTAGCGGGAGGGCCCAGAATGAGCAGTTCTTC. Amino acids: CASSWSIGSGRAQNEQFF. The chain links TRBV5-6 to TRBJ2-1, with TRBD2 matching 11 bases. With V trimmed by 3 bases and J by 7 bases, 15 bases remained unmatched. This CDR3 has 18 amino acids. Per germline, CDR1 SGHDT and CDR2 YYEEEE.

The chain couples TRBV6-1 to TRBJ1-4, with a possible D match to TRBD1 (6 bases). V was clipped by 8 bases and J by 7 bases, with 17 bases between them. Germline CDR1 is MNHNS and CDR2 is SASEGT. The CDR3 is made up of 14 amino acids. The CDR3 nucleotides read TGTGCCAGCGATGGGGGCCCAGACGGTGAAAAACTGTTTTTT. Its protein product is CASDGGPDGEKLFF.

The V call is TRBV30, the J call TRBJ2-7; possible D gene TRBD2, 6 bases. From germline, CDR1 is GTSNPN and CDR2 SVGIG (reference sequence). The CDR3 runs to 15 residues. The ends were cut back, 1 base at V and 3 bases at J, with 16 bases in the middle. The CDR3 region is CAWSAFGGAGYEQYF. The CDR3 DNA follows: TGTGCCTGGAGTGCGTTCGGGGGAGCGGGCTACGAGCAGTACTTC.

The rearrangement links TRBV7-9 to TRBJ1-2; maybe TRBD1 (6 bases). CDR3 length equals 14 residues. Between the trimmed V and J ends, which lost 5 bases and 2 bases, there was a span of 12 bases. From germline, CDR1 is SEHNR and CDR2 FQNEAQ (reference sequence). The CDR3, as DNA: TGTGCCAGCAGCATCTACCAGGGGAACTATGGCTACACCTTC. It yields the protein CASSIYQGNYGYTF.

This clone is a singleton in its sample. The chain recombines TRBV19 with TRBJ1-5; D is uncertain. The CDR3 is 17 amino acids. V was shortened by 0 bases and J by 3 bases, with 15 bases between the two germline ends. The germline CDR1 and CDR2 sequences are LNHDA and SQIVND (reference sequence). For the CDR3, the DNA is TGTGCCAGTAGTATAGATCAAGTTATGGCAGTCAATCAGCCCCAGCATTTT. Translating it yields CASSIDQVMAVNQPQHF.

The chain couples TRBV10-3 to TRBJ2-7; 8 nucleotides align to TRBD1. CDR3 size: 13 residues. J gave up 2 bases and V 10 bases, and 7 bases lay outside the gene matches. The germline CDR1 and CDR2 sequences are ENHRY and SYGVKD. CDR3 nucleotide sequence: TGTGCCAGCGAAGCACAGGGGGCCTACGAGCAGTACTTC. Translating gives CASEAQGAYEQYF.

The chain carries TRBV7-9 and TRBJ2-6, with D unresolved. CDR3 length equals 12 residues. The V end lost 7 bases, the J end lost 4 bases, and 5 bases lay between the germline ends. The V gene's germline CDR1 is SEHNR and CDR2 FQNEAQ (reference sequence). CDR3 region: CASMAGANVLTF. DNA of the CDR3: TGTGCCAGCATGGCCGGGGCCAACGTCCTGACTTTC.

In its sample, this clone was seen a few times. V usage is TRBV19 and J usage is TRBJ1-1; D is ambiguous. The CDR3 sequence is 12 residues long. Trimming left V 8 bases short and J 1 base short, with 8 bases between. Germline-derived CDR1 and CDR2 are LNHDA and SQIVND (reference sequence). CDR3 sequence reads: CASGRGNTEAFF. Written as DNA, the CDR3 is TGTGCCAGTGGGAGAGGGAACACTGAAGCTTTCTTT.

This chain connects TRBV4-2 to TRBJ2-2; 8 bases match TRBD2. CDR1 LGHNA and CDR2 YNFKEQ come from the germline V gene. The CDR3 is 16 residues long. V lost 4 bases and J lost 6; bases outside the gene matches: 10. The DNA for the CDR3 is TGTGCCAGCAGCCCCTCCCCGGGACTAGTTCCCGGGGAGCTGTTTTTT. It codes for CASSPSPGLVPGELFF.

This clone showed up just a few times. The chain couples TRBV28 to TRBJ2-5; 10 bases are a match to TRBD1. Gene TRBJ2-7 matches the end of the DNA better, so the J call may be wrong. Germline values: CDR1 MDHEN, CDR2 SYDVKM. This CDR3 spans 16 amino acids. The CDR3 protein is CASSPIPGTGAGEQYF. The CDR3, as DNA: TGTGCCAGCAGTCCAATCCCCGGGACAGGGGCCGGCGAGCAGTACTTC.

The CDR3 sequence is CASSYSSYNSPLHF. The CDR3 nucleotides are TGTGCCAGCAGCTATAGCTCCTATAATTCACCCCTCCACTTT. V is TRBV6-6 and J is TRBJ1-6; D uncertain. With 6 bases removed from V and 0 bases from J, the gap between germline ends came to 6 bases. Germline V lookup: CDR1 MNHNY, CDR2 SVGAGI (reference sequence). The CDR3 is 14 amino acids.

This clone came up a few times. The V and J genes are TRBV11-2 and TRBJ2-5; a possible D gene is TRBD2 (6 bases). From germline, CDR1 is SGHAT and CDR2 FQNNGV. The V gene lost 6 bases and the J gene lost 5 bases, with 19 bases spanning the gap. There are 15 residues in the CDR3. This chain's CDR3 is CASSHRETGRETQYF. CDR3 DNA sequence: TGTGCCAGCAGTCACCGGGAGACCGGTAGGGAGACCCAGTACTTC.

The chain combines TRBV29-1 with TRBJ2-2; 9 bases map to TRBD2. The CDR3 loop spans 14 amino acids. V shed 3 bases, J shed 4 bases, and the junction held 3 bases outside the gene matches. Germline V gene sequence: CDR1 SQVTM, CDR2 ANQGSEA. Here the CDR3 reads CSVEAGGGTGELFF. In DNA form, the CDR3 reads TGCAGCGTTGAGGCGGGGGGGGGCACCGGGGAGCTGTTTTTT.

The chain couples TRBV5-1 to TRBJ2-7; 9 bases are a match to TRBD1. Germline values: CDR1 SGHRS, CDR2 YFSETQ. V was clipped by 0 bases and J by 7 bases; unmatched bases: 11. The CDR3 totals 16 residues. This CDR3 reads CASSLVGQGPTGEQYF. Here the CDR3 DNA reads TGCGCCAGCAGCTTGGTAGGACAGGGGCCTACGGGGGAGCAGTACTTC.

J is TRBJ1-2 and V is TRBV28; 10 positions match TRBD1. The CDR3 contains 14 residues. The J segment lost 8 bases and the V segment lost 5 bases, leaving 8 bases of the junction unmatched. Per the germline V gene, CDR1 is MDHEN and CDR2 is SYDVKM. The CDR3 is CASSDPGTGVGYTF. The CDR3 DNA reads TGTGCCAGCAGTGACCCCGGGACAGGGGTAGGCTACACCTTC.

The gene calls are TRBV5-1 and TRBJ2-5, with TRBD1 as a possible D gene (6 bases). The CDR3 runs 13 residues. V lost 4 bases, J lost 5 bases, and 12 bases lay in between. Looked up from germline, CDR1 is SGHRS and CDR2 is YFSETQ. The CDR3 sequence: CASSPDSFETQYF. CDR3 DNA sequence: TGCGCCAGCAGCCCGGACAGCTTTGAGACCCAGTACTTC.

V is TRBV19 and J is TRBJ2-1, with D possibly being TRBD2 (6 bases). V was pared by 5 bases and J by 2 bases, with 13 bases between. The V gene's germline CDR1 is LNHDA and CDR2 SQIVND (reference sequence). The CDR3 totals 15 residues. The CDR3 DNA is TGTGCCAGTAGTTTCGCGGGACCCCCCTACAATGAGCAGTTCTTC. Amino acid sequence: CASSFAGPPYNEQFF. The full variable domain, in which reference TRBV19 and TRBJ2-1 provide the parts outside the CDR3, is DGGITQSPKYLFRKEGQNVTLSCEQNLNHDAMYWYRQDPGQGLRLIYYSQIVNDFQKGDIAEGYSVSREKKESFPLTVTSAQKNPTAFYLCASSFAGPPYNEQFFGPGTRLTVL.

The chain joins TRBV5-4 to TRBJ2-7; D possibly corresponds to TRBD2 (5 bases). Germline CDR1 reads SGHNT; CDR2 reads YYREEE (reference sequence). V shed 0 bases and J shed 5 bases, with 18 bases lying between them. There are 16 residues in the CDR3. In nucleotides, the CDR3 is TGTGCCAGCAGCTTGGAGTCCCGGAGACTAATCGACGAGCAGTACTTC. It codes for CASSLESRRLIDEQYF.